The clone carrying this T cell receptor beta chain has ten or more counts. Its antigen is not identified. Researchers amplified the TCR beta CDR3 regions from RNA transcripts. An initial round of RT-PCR targeting the TCR CDR3 relied on the HTBI primer set. TCRdb passed the multiplex PCR reads through MiXCR, listing each CDR3 protein once. The sample carries 300,000 to 450,000 distinct CDR3 sequences, 15% to 18% recorded once. Newly diagnosed hyperthyroidism patients aged 18 to 65 years had disease lasting under 2 months. The PBMCs were sourced from fresh peripheral blood (around 10 ml). Germline CDR1 reads DFQATT; CDR2 reads SNEGSKA (reference sequence). This CDR3 contains 13 residues. The J segment lost 7 bases and the V segment lost 4 bases, leaving 8 bases of the junction unmatched. This specimen belongs to a study of T cells in Graves' hyperthyroidism and ophthalmopathy. General study findings and limits: Most thyroid clonotypes that were expanded above 0.001 also turned up in blood.

The TCR sequence derives from a woman under 30 with Graves' hyperthyroidism that later progressed to Graves' ophthalmopathy. The chain uses TRBV20-1 and TRBJ2-3; TRBD2 matches at 7 bases. The sequenced sample consisted of blood. In DNA, the CDR3 is TGCAGTGCTAAGGGCGGGAGATCGTATACGCAGTATTTT. It encodes CSAKGGRSYTQYF.